The clone carrying this T cell receptor beta chain occurred once. Here immunoSEQ multiplex PCR was the method, and the copy in TCRdb shows in-frame clones only, minus some. Found here are tens of thousands of clones, roughly 95% of them singletons; the top ten hold 0.24%. The sample comes from a study of technical replicates of blood from a handful of donors. Germline V gives CDR1 MNHEY, CDR2 SVGAGI. The V gene end was trimmed by 3 bases and the J gene end by 6 bases; junction bases not matched to a gene: 9. This CDR3 has 16 amino acids. The sample was T cells isolated from PBMCs. V gene TRBV6-5 combines with J gene TRBJ2-7; TRBD1 matches at 12 bases. This TCR was recovered from a human donor in good health. The DNA of the CDR3 is TGTGCCAGCAGTTATTTAGGGACAGGGGGCTCTGTCGAGCAGTACTTC. Amino acids: CASSYLGTGGSVEQYF.